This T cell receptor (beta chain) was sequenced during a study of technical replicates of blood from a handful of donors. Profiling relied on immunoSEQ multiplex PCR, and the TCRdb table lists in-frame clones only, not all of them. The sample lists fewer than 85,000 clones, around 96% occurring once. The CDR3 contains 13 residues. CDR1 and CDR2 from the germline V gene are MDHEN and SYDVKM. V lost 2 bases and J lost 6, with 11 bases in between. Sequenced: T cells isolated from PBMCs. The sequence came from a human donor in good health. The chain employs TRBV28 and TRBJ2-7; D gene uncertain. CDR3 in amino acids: CASSLPQRAEQYF. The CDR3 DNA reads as TGTGCCAGCAGTTTACCCCAGCGTGCCGAGCAGTACTTC.